The next 25 T cell receptor beta chains were all read from a single sample in a study of blood T cells in healthy people across ages. Through a sample-barcoded 5' primer and a J-beta primer mix, a second PCR was run for about 7 to 12 cycles. Using its own MiXCR run on the 5' RACE reads, TCRdb lists one record per CDR3 protein. The table records 2 million or so distinct CDR3 sequences, about 50% of them present only once. Sequencing input: blood. These receptors were obtained from a woman in her thirties or forties in good health.

This clonotype showed up many times. The chain combines TRBV7-2 with TRBJ2-7; D ambiguous. Trimming took 0 bases from V and 4 from J, leaving 4 bases between them. CDR1 SGHTA and CDR2 FQGNSA come from the germline V gene. The CDR3 length is 12 residues. CDR3 bases: TGTGCCAGCAGCTTAGCTGAATACGAGCAGTACTTC. It is translated as CASSLAEYEQYF.

V usage is TRBV20-1 and J usage is TRBJ1-1; D is unclear. V was shortened by 8 bases and J by 0 bases, with 10 bases between the two germline ends. Looked up from germline, CDR1 is DFQATT and CDR2 is SNEGSKA (reference sequence). The CDR3 runs 12 residues. CDR3 amino acids: CSTRGLNTEAFF. The DNA of the CDR3 is TGCAGTACGAGAGGGCTGAACACTGAAGCTTTCTTT.

This chain links TRBV6-1 with TRBJ2-4; 9 bases are shared with TRBD2. The J call is doubtful: the DNA matches TRBJ2-7 better. Germline V gives CDR1 MNHNS, CDR2 SASEGT. The CDR3 consists of 15 residues. The CDR3 region is CASRTLAGETYEQYF. The CDR3 DNA sequence: TGTGCCAGCAGAACCTTAGCGGGAGAAACCTACGAGCAGTACTTC.

This clonotype was counted many times. The V call is TRBV6-2 or TRBV6-3, the J call TRBJ1-2, with TRBD1 identical over 8 bases. This CDR3 is built from 13 residues. The ends lost 10 bases at V and 8 bases at J; junction bases unmatched: 12. Per the germline V gene, CDR1 is MNHEY and CDR2 is SVGEGT. CDR3 bases: TGTGCCACCTACCACCGGGACAGGAAAGGCTACACCTTC. It yields the protein CATYHRDRKGYTF.

The rearrangement joins TRBV6-6 to TRBJ2-5; 14 bases align to TRBD2. V gave up 6 bases and J gave up 2 bases; unmatched junction bases: 8. The length of the CDR3 is 17 residues. CDR1 is MNHNY, CDR2 SVGAGI, per germline (reference sequence). The CDR3 region has the DNA TGTGCCAGCAGCCCCGGGACTAGCGGGGGACGACAAGAGACCCAGTACTTC. It translates to CASSPGTSGGRQETQYF.

As for this clonotype: One junction end disagrees with the germline gene, perhaps due to a read error. The chain couples TRBV28 to TRBJ1-6; D ambiguous. Germline values: CDR1 MDHEN, CDR2 SYDVKM. The CDR3 runs to 15 residues. CDR3 residues: CASSFPPIFNSPLHF. Here the CDR3 DNA reads TGCGCCAGCAGTTTTCCTCCGATCTTTAATTCACCCCTCCACTTT.

This clonotype was observed at least ten times. V and J are TRBV5-1 and TRBJ2-3; D gene uncertain. The J call may not be correct, given that the DNA end is closer to TRBJ2-5. CDR3 length: 12 amino acids. Germline CDR1 reads SGHRS; CDR2 reads YFSETQ. CDR3 DNA sequence: TGCGCCAGCAGTTCCACGGAAGGGACCCAGTACTTC. Its protein is CASSSTEGTQYF.

The V and J genes are TRBV6-2 or TRBV6-3 and TRBJ2-5; 7 positions match TRBD1. Germline-derived CDR1 and CDR2 are MNHEY and SVGEGT. J gave up 2 bases and V 7 bases, and 10 bases lay outside the gene matches. The CDR3 runs 15 residues. The CDR3 DNA sequence: TGTGCCAGCAACCGACCCCGGGACAGACAAGAGACCCAGTACTTC. It specifies CASNRPRDRQETQYF.

The CDR3 nucleotides are TGTGCCAGCAGACCTGACAGGGGGATTGGCTACAATGAGCAGTTCTTC. Encoded protein: CASRPDRGIGYNEQFF. The chain combines TRBV6-5 with TRBJ2-1, with 9 nucleotides matching TRBD1. Germline CDR1 MNHEY, CDR2 SVGAGI. The junction had 9 bases not matched to a gene; V was cut back by 6 bases and J by 3 bases. CDR3 length: 16 residues.

This chain links TRBV28 with TRBJ2-3; 9 bases match TRBD2. The CDR3 is 17 residues long. Germline V lookup: CDR1 MDHEN, CDR2 SYDVKM. V gave up 5 bases and J gave up 0 bases; unmatched junction bases: 9. The CDR3 DNA reads as TGTGCCAGCAGTACCCCAGCTAGCGGGGCTAGCACAGATACGCAGTATTTT. Translating it yields CASSTPASGASTDTQYF.

This clonotype has only a few counts. The chain combines TRBV25-1 with TRBJ1-2, with unresolved D. V was pared by 8 bases and J by 0 bases, with 16 bases between. Germline CDR1 and CDR2: MGHDK and SYGVNS. The CDR3 length is 15 residues. CDR3 sequence (DNA): TGTGCCAGCGCCCCGAGGAGTGGCGCTAACTATGGCTACACCTTC. It specifies CASAPRSGANYGYTF.

This clonotype came up many times. The chain uses TRBV6-2 or TRBV6-3 and TRBJ2-7; the D gene is possibly TRBD1 (6 bases). This CDR3 comprises 16 residues. Germline values: CDR1 MNHEY, CDR2 SVGEGT. The V gene lost 2 bases and the J gene lost 0 bases, with 14 bases spanning the gap. The CDR3 is CASSYLTGAISYEQYF. The DNA for the CDR3 is TGTGCCAGCAGTTACCTGACAGGTGCAATCTCCTACGAGCAGTACTTC.

This chain uses TRBV20-1 with TRBJ2-5; 16 nucleotides line up with TRBD2. V dropped 4 bases and J dropped 9; count of bases not matched to a gene: 5. CDR1 and CDR2 from the germline V gene are DFQATT and SNEGSKA (reference sequence). The CDR3 is made up of 14 amino acids. The CDR3 DNA reads as TGCAGTGCTAACCTGGGACTAGCGGGGGGGGCCCAGTACTTC. Translating it yields CSANLGLAGGAQYF.

The V call is TRBV4-1, the J call TRBJ2-7, with a weak D call TRBD1 (5 bases). V shed 2 bases and J shed 0 bases, with 17 bases lying between them. The CDR3 runs 17 residues. Germline V gene data show CDR1 as MGHRA and CDR2 as YSYEKL. CDR3 residues: CASSQFNGAQRSYEQYF. CDR3 sequence (DNA): TGCGCCAGCAGCCAATTCAATGGGGCCCAACGCTCCTACGAGCAGTACTTC.

This clonotype has only a few counts. The chain employs TRBV12-3 or TRBV12-4 and TRBJ2-7, with a possible D match to TRBD2 (6 bases). The DNA end is a closer match to TRBJ2-5, so the J assignment may be wrong. The CDR3 loop spans 15 amino acids. CDR3 loop: CASSLGRRVRETQYF. CDR3 in DNA: TGTGCCAGCAGTTTAGGTCGGAGGGTTCGAGAGACCCAGTACTTC.

The chain joins TRBV29-1 to TRBJ1-2; TRBD1 matches at 8 bases. Germline CDR1 SQVTM, CDR2 ANQGSEA. V gave up 6 bases and J gave up 7 bases; unmatched junction bases: 7. This CDR3 has 12 residues. Here the CDR3 DNA reads TGCAGCGTCTACGGACAGGGCTTTGGCTACACCTTC. Protein sequence: CSVYGQGFGYTF.

The chain recombines TRBV5-1 with TRBJ2-5; D may be TRBD1 (6 bases). The CDR3 runs to 16 residues. Germline V gene sequence: CDR1 SGHRS, CDR2 YFSETQ. V was shortened by 4 bases and J by 2 bases, with 18 bases between the two germline ends. CDR3 loop: CASSKTGLPIQETQYF. CDR3 sequence (DNA): TGCGCCAGCAGCAAAACAGGGCTCCCTATTCAAGAGACCCAGTACTTC. Supplemented by reference TRBV5-1 and TRBJ2-5, the full variable domain reads KAGVTQTPRYLIKTRGQQVTLSCSPISGHRSVSWYQQTPGQGLQFLFEYFSETQRNKGNFPGRFSGRQFSNSRSEMNVSTLELGDSALYLCASSKTGLPIQETQYFGPGTRLLVL.

A remark on this clonotype: At one end, the junction sequence differs from germline, possibly due to a read error. This chain connects TRBV20-1 to TRBJ2-7, with D tentatively TRBD1 or TRBD2 (5 bases each). The CDR3 totals 16 residues. The germline gives CDR1 DFQATT, CDR2 SNEGSKA (reference sequence). The DNA of the CDR3 is TGCAGTGCTCGTGGGGGTAAGCTCAGTTTGGCGAACGAGCGGTACTTC. Translated: CSARGGKLSLANERYF.

This chain connects TRBV20-1 to TRBJ1-5; tentative D call: TRBD1 (6 bases). Trimming cost V 2 bases and J 2 bases, with 10 bases left between them. This CDR3 is 14 amino acids long. Germline CDR1 DFQATT, CDR2 SNEGSKA (reference sequence). The CDR3 sequence is CSARSGGGNQPQHF. The CDR3 nucleotides are TGCAGTGCTAGATCTGGGGGCGGCAATCAGCCCCAGCATTTT.

This chain joins TRBV5-1 and TRBJ2-5; no reliable D call. CDR3 length: 13 amino acids. Trimming stripped 0 bases from V and 7 bases from J, with 10 bases between. The germline V gene has CDR1 SGHRS and CDR2 YFSETQ. The CDR3 nucleotides read TGCGCCAGCAGCTTGGTTGCGCGTGGGACCCAGTACTTC. It translates to CASSLVARGTQYF.

In its sample, this clonotype was seen once. The J gene is TRBJ2-4, the V gene TRBV4-1; 8 bases match TRBD1. The CDR3 has 18 residues. Germline trimming cut 4 bases from V and 0 bases from J; bases unmatched to any gene: 11. Per the germline V gene, CDR1 is MGHRA and CDR2 is YSYEKL. CDR3 loop: CASSPKQGAALAKNIQYF. The CDR3 DNA follows: TGCGCCAGCAGCCCAAAGCAGGGGGCCGCACTAGCCAAAAACATTCAGTACTTC.

The chain is built from TRBV20-1 and TRBJ2-3; 7 bases fit TRBD1. V shed 5 bases, J shed 0 bases, and the junction held 11 bases outside the gene matches. This CDR3 has 16 residues. Germline-derived CDR1 and CDR2 are DFQATT and SNEGSKA (reference sequence). The CDR3 here is CSAPDRGRGSTDTQYF. The CDR3 DNA is TGCAGTGCTCCAGACCGGGGCAGGGGGAGCACAGATACGCAGTATTTT.

The gene calls are TRBV7-9 and TRBJ1-1, with 8 bases lining up with TRBD1. V lost 4 bases, J lost 4 bases, and 8 bases stayed unmatched. Germline CDR1 SEHNR, CDR2 FQNEAQ (reference sequence). This CDR3 has 15 residues. The DNA of the CDR3 is TGTGCCAGCAGCTCCACCGACAGGGGTGTCACTGAAGCTTTCTTT. It translates to CASSSTDRGVTEAFF.

The rearrangement uses TRBV27 and TRBJ2-7; a possible D gene is TRBD2 (6 bases). Trimming shortened V by 11 bases and J by 2 bases, and 10 bases separated the two germline ends. This CDR3 has 11 amino acids. CDR1 MNHEY and CDR2 SMNVEV come from the germline V gene (reference sequence). CDR3 coding DNA: TGTGCCGCCGGGGGAGCCTACGAGCAGTACTTC. Translated, it gives CAAGGAYEQYF.

With regard to this clonotype: One end of the junction varies from germline; a read error may be responsible. V usage is TRBV6-5 and J usage is TRBJ2-7; D is undetermined. Per the germline V gene, CDR1 is MNHEY and CDR2 is SVGAGI. This CDR3 has 12 amino acids. The CDR3 nucleotides are TGTGCCAGCAGTAACTCCGTGGGGGAGCAGTACTTC. Translation: CASSNSVGEQYF.